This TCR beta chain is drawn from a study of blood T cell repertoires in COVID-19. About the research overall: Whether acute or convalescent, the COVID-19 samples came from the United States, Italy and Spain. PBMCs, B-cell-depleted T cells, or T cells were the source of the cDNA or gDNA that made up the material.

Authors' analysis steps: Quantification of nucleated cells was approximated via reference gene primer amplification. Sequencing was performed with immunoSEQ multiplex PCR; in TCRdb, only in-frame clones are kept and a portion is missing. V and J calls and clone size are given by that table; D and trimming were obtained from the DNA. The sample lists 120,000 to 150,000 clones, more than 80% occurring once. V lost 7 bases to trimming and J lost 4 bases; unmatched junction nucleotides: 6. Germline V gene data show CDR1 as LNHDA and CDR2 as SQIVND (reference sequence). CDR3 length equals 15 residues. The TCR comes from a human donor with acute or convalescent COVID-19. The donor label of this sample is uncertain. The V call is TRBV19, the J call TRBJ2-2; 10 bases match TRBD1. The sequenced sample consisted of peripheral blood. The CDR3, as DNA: TGTGCCAGTACCTCCCGGGACAGGGGCACCGGGGAGCTGTTTTTT. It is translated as CASTSRDRGTGELFF. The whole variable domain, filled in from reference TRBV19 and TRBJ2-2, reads DGGITQSPKYLFRKEGQNVTLSCEQNLNHDAMYWYRQDPGQGLRLIYYSQIVNDFQKGDIAEGYSVSREKKESFPLTVTSAQKNPTAFYLCASTSRDRGTGELFFGEGSRLTVL.